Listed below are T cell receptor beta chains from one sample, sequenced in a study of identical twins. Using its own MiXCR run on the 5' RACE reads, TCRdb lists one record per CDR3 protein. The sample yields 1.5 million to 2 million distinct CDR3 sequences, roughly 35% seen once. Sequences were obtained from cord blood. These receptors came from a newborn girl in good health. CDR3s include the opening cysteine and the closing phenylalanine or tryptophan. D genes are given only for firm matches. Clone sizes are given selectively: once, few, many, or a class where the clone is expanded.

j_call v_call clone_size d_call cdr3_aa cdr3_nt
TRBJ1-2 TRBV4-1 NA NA CASSQDSAGIISNYGYTF TGCGCCAGCAGCCAAGATTCGGCAGGGATCATTTCTAACTATGGCTACACCTTC
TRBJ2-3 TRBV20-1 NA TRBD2 CSATLAGGPLSTDTQYF TGCAGTGCCACCCTAGCGGGGGGCCCCCTTAGCACAGATACGCAGTATTTT
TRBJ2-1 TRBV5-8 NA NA CASSIPLQLGNEQFF TGTGCCAGCAGCATACCCCTACAGTTAGGTAATGAGCAGTTCTTC
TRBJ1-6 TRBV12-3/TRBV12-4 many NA CASSQGRYNSPLHF TGTGCCAGCAGCCAGGGACGGTATAATTCACCCCTCCACTTT
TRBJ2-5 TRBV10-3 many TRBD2 CAISEFSGTSGMEETQYF TGTGCCATCAGTGAGTTCTCCGGGACTAGCGGGATGGAAGAGACCCAGTACTTC
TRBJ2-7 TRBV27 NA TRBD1 CASSPFSTGGVREQYF TGTGCCAGCAGTCCCTTTAGTACAGGGGGCGTGAGGGAGCAGTACTTC
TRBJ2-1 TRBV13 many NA CASSLRLNNEQFF TGTGCCAGCAGCTTGCGTCTAAACAATGAGCAGTTCTTC
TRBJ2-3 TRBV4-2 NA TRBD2 CASSQRLAGLDTQYF TGTGCCAGCAGCCAACGACTAGCGGGTCTAGATACGCAGTATTTT
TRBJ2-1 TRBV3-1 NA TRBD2 CASSHVAGGNNEQFF TGTGCCAGCAGCCATGTAGCGGGAGGAAACAATGAGCAGTTCTTC
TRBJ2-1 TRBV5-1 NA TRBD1 CASSSLGQYNEQFF TGCGCCAGCAGCTCCCTGGGACAGTACAATGAGCAGTTCTTC
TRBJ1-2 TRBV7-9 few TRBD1 CASSFGGTGANYGYTF TGTGCCAGCAGCTTCGGAGGGACAGGAGCTAACTATGGCTACACCTTC
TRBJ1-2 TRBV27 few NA CASSPPGTHNYGYTF TGTGCCAGCAGCCCCCCTGGGACCCATAACTATGGCTACACCTTC
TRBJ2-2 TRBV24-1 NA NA CATSDVLSVGELFF TGTGCCACCAGTGATGTTTTGAGCGTAGGAGAGCTGTTTTTT
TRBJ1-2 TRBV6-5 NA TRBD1 CASSRLGQGYGYTF TGTGCCAGCAGCCGGCTGGGACAGGGCTATGGCTACACCTTC
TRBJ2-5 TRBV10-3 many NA CAISAREWGQETQYF TGTGCCATCAGTGCCAGGGAGTGGGGTCAAGAGACCCAGTACTTC
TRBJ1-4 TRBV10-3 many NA CAISGRLNEKLFF TGTGCCATCAGTGGTCGATTAAATGAAAAACTGTTTTTT
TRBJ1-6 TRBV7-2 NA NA CASSSEGPLYNSPLHF TGTGCCAGCAGCTCCGAAGGACCGCTTTATAATTCACCCCTCCACTTT
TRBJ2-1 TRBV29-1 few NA CSVRASAVSYNEQFF TGCAGCGTTCGGGCTAGCGCCGTCTCCTACAATGAGCAGTTCTTC
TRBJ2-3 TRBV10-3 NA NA CAISEWTDPSTDTQYF TGTGCCATCAGTGAGTGGACTGACCCTAGCACAGATACGCAGTATTTT
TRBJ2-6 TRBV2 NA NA CATESSGANVLTF TGTGCCACTGAGAGCTCTGGGGCCAACGTCCTGACTTTC
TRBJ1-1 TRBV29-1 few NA CSHTGVDTEAFF TGCAGCCACACGGGGGTGGACACTGAAGCTTTCTTT
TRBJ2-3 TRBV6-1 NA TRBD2 CASRRLAGGIMTDTQYF TGTGCCAGCAGAAGACTAGCGGGGGGGATCATGACAGATACGCAGTATTTT
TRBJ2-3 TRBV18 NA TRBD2 CASSPPGLAATDTQYF TGTGCCAGCTCACCACCGGGACTAGCGGCCACAGATACGCAGTATTTT
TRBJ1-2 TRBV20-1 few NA CSGFQGPSYGYTF TGCAGTGGTTTCCAGGGACCCAGCTATGGCTACACCTTC
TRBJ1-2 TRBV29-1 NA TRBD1 CSVEGQGARGHTF TGCAGCGTTGAGGGACAGGGGGCGCGGGGCCACACCTTC
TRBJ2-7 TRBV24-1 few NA CATRAGNEQYF TGTGCCACCAGGGCTGGCAATGAGCAGTACTTC
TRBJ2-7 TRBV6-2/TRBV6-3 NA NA CASSDYRGGGEQYF TGTGCCAGCAGTGATTACAGGGGCGGGGGCGAGCAGTACTTC